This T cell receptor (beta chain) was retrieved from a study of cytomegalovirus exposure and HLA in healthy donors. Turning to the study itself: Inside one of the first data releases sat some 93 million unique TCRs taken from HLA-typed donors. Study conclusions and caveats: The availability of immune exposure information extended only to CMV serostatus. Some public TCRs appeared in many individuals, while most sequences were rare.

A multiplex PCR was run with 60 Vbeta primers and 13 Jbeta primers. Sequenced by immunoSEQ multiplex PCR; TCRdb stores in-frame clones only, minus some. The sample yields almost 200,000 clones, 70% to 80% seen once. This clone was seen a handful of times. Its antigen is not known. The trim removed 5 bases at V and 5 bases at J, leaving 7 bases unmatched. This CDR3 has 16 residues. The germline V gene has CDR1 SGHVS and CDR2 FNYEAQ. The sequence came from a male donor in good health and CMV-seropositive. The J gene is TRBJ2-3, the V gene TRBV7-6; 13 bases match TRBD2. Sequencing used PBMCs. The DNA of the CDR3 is TGTGCCAGCAGCATAATGACTAGCGGGGGGTTAGATACGCAGTATTTT. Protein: CASSIMTSGGLDTQYF.